Following are 26 T cell receptor beta chains from one sample sequenced in a study of CD8+CD57+ T cells in acquired aplastic anemia. The patients chosen for sequencing had shown expansion of CD8+CD57+ cells (detected by flow cytometry). Profiles of TCR beta VDJ and CDR3 were generated from a genomic DNA template. One entry per CDR3 protein results from TCRdb running MiXCR on the reads. The profile shows roughly 500,000 distinct CDR3 sequences, around 32% of them singletons. Sequencing was done on a sample of sorted CD4+, CD8+, or CD8+CD57+ T cells (not recorded which) from PBMCs. These receptors were taken from a human donor with aplastic anemia.

With regard to this clonotype: This sequence may be a read error, since a much larger clone differs from it by one base. This rearrangement joins TRBV7-2 to TRBJ1-4, with 9 nucleotides matching TRBD1. Trimming took 10 bases from V and 6 from J; bases not matched to a gene: 9. Germline lookup yields CDR1 SGHTA and CDR2 FQGNSA. The CDR3 has 14 amino acids. DNA of the CDR3: TGTGCCACCACTCCCGGGACAGGGTATGAAAAACTGTTTTTT. It is translated as CATTPGTGYEKLFF.

This clonotype has at least ten counts. This rearrangement joins TRBV12-3 or TRBV12-4 to TRBJ2-1; maybe TRBD2 (5 bases). V lost 8 bases, J lost 8 bases, and 10 bases lay in between. CDR3 length: 11 residues. In DNA, the CDR3 is TGTGCCAGCCGGCTAGCCTATGAGCAGTTCTTC. Translated, it gives CASRLAYEQFF.

This clonotype was observed at least ten times. The chain recombines TRBV20-1 with TRBJ1-2, with 7 bases aligning to TRBD1. Germline CDR1 DFQATT, CDR2 SNEGSKA (reference sequence). This CDR3 comprises 15 residues. V lost 0 bases and J lost 3; bases outside the gene matches: 7. DNA for the CDR3: TGCAGTGCTAGAGAGAAGGAACAGGGGTACTATGGCTACACCTTC. Its translation is CSAREKEQGYYGYTF.

This clonotype was seen a handful of times. The rearrangement joins TRBV20-1 to TRBJ2-5; 9 bases map to TRBD1. J lost 5 bases, V lost 4 bases, and 14 bases had no gene match. Germline loops: CDR1 DFQATT, CDR2 SNEGSKA (reference sequence). This CDR3 comprises 16 residues. Here the CDR3 reads CSATQPRDRVVETQYF. CDR3 nucleotides: TGCAGTGCTACACAACCCAGGGACAGGGTCGTGGAGACCCAGTACTTC.

Worth noting for this clonotype: Compared with germline, one end of the junction differs, possibly owing to a read error. V usage is TRBV25-1 and J usage is TRBJ1-2, with a weak D call TRBD1 (6 bases). CDR1 and CDR2 (germline): MGHDK, SYGVNS. The length of the CDR3 is 16 residues. The CDR3 loop reads CASSQDWGRGDYGYTF. The CDR3 coding sequence is TGCGCCAGCAGCCAAGATTGGGGCAGGGGTGACTATGGCTACACCTTC.

Only a few counts were recorded for this clonotype. The genes are TRBV7-3 and TRBJ2-1; 9 bases map to TRBD2. The CDR3 extends over 14 amino acids. Germline V gives CDR1 SGHTA, CDR2 FQGTGA. V lost 5 bases, J lost 8 bases, and 7 bases stayed unmatched. CDR3 DNA: TGTGCCAGCAGCATGGGACTAGCAGGACATGAGCAGTTCTTC. It encodes CASSMGLAGHEQFF.

About this clonotype itself: A much larger clone differs by one base, so this may be a read error. The CDR3 DNA follows: TGTGCCAGCAGGATGGACAGTGTGCCGTACGAGAAGTACTTC. This gives the protein CASRMDSVPYEKYF. This chain uses TRBV6-1 with TRBJ2-7; D perhaps matches TRBD1 (6 bases). This CDR3 is built from 14 residues. Germline loops: CDR1 MNHNS, CDR2 SASEGT.

This clonotype was detected a few times. This chain connects TRBV19 to TRBJ2-7, with 9 bases aligning to TRBD1. Germline CDR1 reads LNHDA; CDR2 reads SQIVND (reference sequence). There are 13 residues in the CDR3. The ends lost 11 bases at V and 2 bases at J; junction bases unmatched: 7. CDR3 amino acids: CASQWTGAYEQYF. CDR3 nucleotides: TGTGCCTCTCAGTGGACAGGGGCCTACGAGCAGTACTTC.

The CDR3 bases are TGTGCCAGCGGGGCTAGCGGGGGGACCCTGAACACCGGGGAGCTGTTTTTT. Amino acids: CASGASGGTLNTGELFF. The rearrangement links TRBV7-6 to TRBJ2-2; 11 bases are shared with TRBD2. The CDR3 sequence is 17 residues long. CDR1 is SGHVS and CDR2 is FNYEAQ in the germline V gene. Trimming removed 8 bases from V and 1 base from J; junction bases left unmatched: 9.

The sample holds many counts of this clonotype. J is TRBJ1-6 and V is TRBV4-1; 12 nucleotides line up with TRBD1. Trimming at V came to 1 base and at J to 10 bases, leaving 5 bases not matched to a gene. Per germline, CDR1 MGHRA and CDR2 YSYEKL. CDR3 length equals 16 residues. CDR3 amino acids: CASSQAGTGGLSPLHF. The CDR3 coding sequence is TGCGCCAGCAGCCAAGCCGGGACAGGGGGCTTGTCACCCCTCCACTTT.

In its sample, this clonotype was seen a few times. The V gene is TRBV7-2, the J gene TRBJ1-1; D possibly corresponds to TRBD1 (5 bases). The CDR3 contains 12 residues. The germline V gene encodes CDR1 SGHTA and CDR2 FQGNSA. V was trimmed by 4 bases and J by 3 bases, leaving 6 bases between them. The CDR3 DNA reads TGTGCCAGCAGCTGGGGGGACACTGAAGCTTTCTTT. As protein: CASSWGDTEAFF.

This clonotype appeared a single time. This clone may be a read error of a much larger clone one base away. This likely comes from a read error, as the CDR3 has no conserved phenylalanine or tryptophan at its end. The rearrangement links TRBV5-1 to TRBJ1-6, with TRBD1 matching over 7 bases. CDR1 is SGHRS, CDR2 YFSETQ, per germline. J gave up 10 bases and V 4 bases, and 11 bases lay outside the gene matches. The length of the CDR3 is 15 residues. CDR3: CASSAPTGDRSPLHL. DNA of the CDR3: TGCGCCAGCAGCGCTCCAACAGGGGATCGCTCACCCCTCCACCTT.

The sample holds a few counts of this clonotype. The rearrangement joins TRBV2 to TRBJ2-7; no clear D. Per the germline V gene, CDR1 is SNHLY and CDR2 is FYNNEI. This CDR3 comprises 14 residues. V was pared by 2 bases and J by 0 bases, with 8 bases between. CDR3 loop: CASSEWWSSYEQYF. The CDR3 DNA reads TGTGCCAGCAGTGAATGGTGGAGCTCCTACGAGCAGTACTTC.

The rearrangement joins TRBV6-1 to TRBJ1-3; the D is unclear. With 8 bases removed from V and 3 bases from J, the gap between germline ends came to 17 bases. The germline V gene encodes CDR1 MNHNS and CDR2 SASEGT. The CDR3 totals 15 residues. The CDR3 spells CASSYGPVSGNTIYF. The CDR3 bases are TGTGCCAGCTCTTATGGGCCCGTCAGTGGAAACACCATATATTTT.

The table lists this clonotype with a few counts. V usage is TRBV11-1 and J usage is TRBJ2-1; 10 nucleotides align to TRBD2. Unmatched junction bases numbered 4, after V lost 7 bases and J lost 1 base. Germline values: CDR1 SGHAT, CDR2 FQDESV (reference sequence). This CDR3 is built from 15 residues. The CDR3 protein is CASILAGDSYNEQFF. In DNA, the CDR3 is TGTGCCAGCATTCTAGCGGGAGATTCCTACAATGAGCAGTTCTTC.

The sample holds a few counts of this clonotype. This chain joins TRBV6-2 or TRBV6-3 and TRBJ2-5; D is perhaps TRBD1 or TRBD2 (5 bases each). CDR3 length: 11 residues. V lost 10 bases and J 4 bases, leaving 10 bases between the germline ends. From germline, CDR1 is MNHEY and CDR2 SVGEGT. CDR3 in DNA: TGTGCCACCGGGACCCCAGAGACCCAGTACTTC. Translation: CATGTPETQYF.

This clonotype was picked up many times. This rearrangement joins TRBV10-3 to TRBJ1-2; the match to TRBD1 covers 9 bases. In germline, CDR1 is ENHRY, CDR2 SYGVKD. Trimming took 2 bases from V and 8 from J; bases not matched to a gene: 3. CDR3 length: 13 residues. CDR3 in amino acids: CAISETGGRGYTF. CDR3 nucleotide sequence: TGTGCCATCAGTGAGACAGGGGGCCGGGGCTACACCTTC.

This rearrangement joins TRBV5-8 to TRBJ2-1; 11 bases align to TRBD2. From germline, CDR1 is SGHTS and CDR2 YDEGEE. V lost 5 bases to trimming and J lost 8 bases; unmatched junction nucleotides: 6. There are 14 residues in the CDR3. CDR3 amino acids: CASRIAGGPHEQFF. The DNA for the CDR3 is TGTGCCAGCAGAATAGCGGGAGGGCCTCATGAGCAGTTCTTC.

For this clonotype: The junction and the germline gene differ at one end; a read error may be behind it. This chain links TRBV10-3 with TRBJ1-3; the D gene is possibly TRBD1 (5 bases). Per germline, CDR1 ENHRY and CDR2 SYGVKD. CDR3 length: 13 amino acids. In nucleotides, the CDR3 is TGTGCCAGCAGTTACTCGGGGGGACCCACCATATATTTT. Its protein is CASSYSGGPTIYF.

The chain recombines TRBV6-1 with TRBJ1-2, with D uncertain. Per germline, CDR1 MNHNS and CDR2 SASEGT. V was cut by 5 bases and J by 8 bases, with 15 bases left in between. The CDR3 is made up of 13 amino acids. The CDR3 spells CASSRMGSYGYTF. CDR3 bases: TGTGCCAGCAGTCGGATGGGGTCCTACGGCTACACCTTC.

The sample holds a few counts of this clonotype. The V and J genes are TRBV5-4 and TRBJ1-1; no reliable D call. This CDR3 contains 14 residues. Trimming shortened V by 7 bases and J by 6 bases, and 19 bases separated the two germline ends. Per germline, CDR1 SGHNT and CDR2 YYREEE (reference sequence). The CDR3 reads CASGTETRVPEAFF. In nucleotides, the CDR3 is TGTGCCAGCGGTACCGAGACGAGGGTACCTGAAGCTTTCTTT.

This chain uses TRBV24-1 with TRBJ2-7; 13 bases line up with TRBD2. The CDR3 is 15 amino acids. V was clipped by 5 bases and J by 5 bases; unmatched bases: 5. The germline V gene has CDR1 KGHDR and CDR2 SFDVKD. The CDR3 region has the DNA TGTGCCACCAGTGCCCTACTAGCGGGGGGGCACGAGCAGTACTTC. Translating gives CATSALLAGGHEQYF.

In regard to this clonotype: A junction boundary mismatches the germline segment, possibly from a read error. The chain uses TRBV7-8 and TRBJ2-1; 9 bases align to TRBD2. The CDR3 length is 16 residues. Germline-derived CDR1 and CDR2 are SGHVS and FQNEAQ. CDR3 nucleotide sequence: TGTACCAGCAGCTTAGGGGGACTAGCTCGGGTCAATGAGCAGTTCTTC. Translating it yields CTSSLGGLARVNEQFF. The full variable domain, with the rest looked up from reference TRBV7-8 and TRBJ2-1, is GAGVSQSPRYKVAKRGQDVALRCDPISGHVSLFWYQQALGQGPEFLTYFQNEAQLDKSGLPSDRFFAERPEGSVSTLKIQRTQQEDSAVYLCTSSLGGLARVNEQFFGPGTRLTVL.

Worth noting for this clonotype: The junction departs from the called germline gene at one end, perhaps through a read error. The chain joins TRBV25-1 to TRBJ1-1; 7 nucleotides line up with TRBD1. This CDR3 is built from 15 residues. Germline V gene sequence: CDR1 MGHDK, CDR2 SYGVNS. The chain's CDR3 is CASSDDRVGSTGAFF. In nucleotides, the CDR3 is TGTGCCAGCAGTGACGACAGGGTTGGAAGCACTGGAGCTTTCTTT.

This clonotype has at least ten counts. The gene calls are TRBV25-1 and TRBJ1-3; D remains ambiguous. In germline, CDR1 is MGHDK, CDR2 SYGVNS. The CDR3 is 11 residues long. Trimming cost V 5 bases and J 8 bases, with 7 bases left between them. The CDR3 bases are TGTGCCAGCAGTTCTGGGTACACCATATATTTT. As protein: CASSSGYTIYF.

This clonotype was seen more than once but under ten times. V gene TRBV2 combines with J gene TRBJ2-7, with D perhaps matching TRBD1 or TRBD2 (6 bases each). From germline, CDR1 is SNHLY and CDR2 FYNNEI. Trimming removed 5 bases from V and 3 bases from J, with 17 bases in between. CDR3 length: 15 amino acids. The CDR3 DNA sequence: TGTGCCAGCAGTTACACAGGGTGGGGGGTCTACGAGCAGTACTTC. The encoded protein is CASSYTGWGVYEQYF. The whole variable domain, remainder taken from reference TRBV2 and TRBJ2-7, is EPEVTQTPSHQVTQMGQEVILRCVPISNHLYFYWYRQILGQKVEFLVSFYNNEISEKSEIFDDQFSVERPDGSNFTLKIRSTKLEDSAMYFCASSYTGWGVYEQYFGPGTRLTVT.